The present TCR beta chain was sequenced within a study of T cell clonality in common variable immunodeficiency. Findings and caveats of the study: What drives increased CVID clonality needs T cell subpopulation sequencing.

The protocol was immunoSEQ multiplex PCR, while the TCRdb copy is restricted to in-frame clones and leaves out a portion. The data show about 52,000 clones, with none appearing a single time. This clone was seen at least ten times. The antigen is undetermined. This clonotype was obtained from a person aged 18 to 70 in good health. Sequenced material: peripheral blood mononuclear cells.

The sequenced part of the CDR3 DNA is TGTGCCTGGAGTGTTGTATGGTATTCAGGGGATGATTCTGGGGCCAACGTC. This translates into CAWSVVWYSGDDSGANV. The full CDR3 protein reads CAWSVVWYSGDDSGANVLTF. The chain uses TRBV30 and TRBJ2-6, with D perhaps matching TRBD1 (6 bases). The read terminates 3 residues before the CDR3 end, so the remaining end is supplied by the germline J gene. The V end lost 0 bases, the J end lost 1 base, and 22 bases lay between the germline ends. The germline V gene encodes CDR1 GTSNPN and CDR2 SVGIG (reference sequence). The CDR3 runs 20 residues. Using reference TRBV30 and TRBJ2-6 for the parts outside the CDR3, the full variable domain is SQTIHQWPATLVQPVGSPLSLECTVEGTSNPNLYWYRQAAGRGLQLLFYSVGIGQISSEVPQNLSASRPQDRQFILSSKKLLLSDSGFYLCAWSVVWYSGDDSGANVLTFGAGSRLTVL.